This T cell receptor (beta chain) comes out of a study of blood T cell repertoires in COVID-19. Per the authors' pipeline: Amplification from reference gene primers served as the basis for estimated nucleated cell counts. This table comes from immunoSEQ multiplex PCR, and its TCRdb copy is limited to in-frame clones, with some not included. The V and J calls and clone size were taken over from that table, and D and trimming were inferred from the DNA. The table includes 25,000 to 30,000 clones, 55% to 75% detected once. Germline assignment: CDR1 LNHDA and CDR2 SQIVND (reference sequence). The CDR3 runs 16 residues. The V end lost 2 bases, the J end lost 6 bases, and 17 bases lay between the germline ends. Only a few counts were recorded for this clone.

The sequence derives from a boy aged 2-9 years with active or convalescent COVID-19. The sequenced material came from peripheral blood. The gene calls are TRBV19 and TRBJ1-5, with D tentatively TRBD1 (5 bases). CDR3 sequence reads: CASSIKGLLGTQPQHF. The DNA for the CDR3 is TGTGCCAGTAGTATAAAGGGGCTCTTAGGAACTCAGCCCCAGCATTTT.